This T cell receptor (beta chain) was identified in a study of cytotoxic CD8 clonotypes in ibrutinib-treated CLL. Study as a whole: The patient breakdown showed some eleven relapsed/refractory and some 14 treatment-naive cases, with approximately 18 IGHV unmutated.

Trimming shortened V by 0 bases and J by 2 bases, and 11 bases separated the two germline ends. Germline V gene data show CDR1 as LGHNA and CDR2 as YNFKEQ. This CDR3 is built from 15 residues. This clone was recorded a few times. No antigen is known for it. The method was immunoSEQ multiplex PCR; TCRdb's version includes in-frame clones alone and lacks a portion of them. Of some 350,000 clones listed, 67% are singletons. Study-level points and caveats: Among the clonotypes, public ones were uncommon and contracted or held stable on treatment. Whereas clonality rose at ibrutinib response, it declined toward baseline at progression.

The TCR sequence derives from a human donor with chronic lymphocytic leukemia. The V and J genes are TRBV4-2 and TRBJ2-7; D might be TRBD1 (6 bases). The sample consisted of PBMCs, taken after 36 months of ibrutinib treatment. In DNA form, the CDR3 reads TGTGCCAGCAGCCAAGAGGCGGACAGTCCCTACGAGCAGTACTTC. Translating it yields CASSQEADSPYEQYF.